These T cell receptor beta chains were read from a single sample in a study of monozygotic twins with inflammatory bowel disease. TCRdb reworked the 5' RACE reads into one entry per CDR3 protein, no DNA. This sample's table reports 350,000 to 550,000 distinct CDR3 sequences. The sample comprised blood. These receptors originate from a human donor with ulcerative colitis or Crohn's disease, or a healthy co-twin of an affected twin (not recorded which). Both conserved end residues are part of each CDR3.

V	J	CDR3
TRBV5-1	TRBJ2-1	CASSFSSGGTYNEQFF
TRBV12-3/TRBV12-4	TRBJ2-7	CASSDDLLQPEQYF
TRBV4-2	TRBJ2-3	CASRSDREGTDTQYF
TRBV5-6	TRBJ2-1	CASSTRRGQETYNEQFF
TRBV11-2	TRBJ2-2	CASSPRTSGSGDTGELFF
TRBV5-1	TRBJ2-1	CASMTGASNSYNEQFF
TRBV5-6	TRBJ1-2	CASSDRGGSYGYTF
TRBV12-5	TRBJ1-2	CASGLPYPGTGDGYTF
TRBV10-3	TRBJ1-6	CAISEQEGNNSPLHF
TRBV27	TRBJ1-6	CASSTAYNSPLHF
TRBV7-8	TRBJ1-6	CASSLQGAIDSPLHF
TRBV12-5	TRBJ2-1	CAGRGEGVYNEQFF
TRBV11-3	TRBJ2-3	CASSLGTFTDTQYF
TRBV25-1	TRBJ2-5	CATGYRGETQYF
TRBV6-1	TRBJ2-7	CASRTDVYEQYF
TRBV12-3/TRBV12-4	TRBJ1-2	CASSLQDYGYTF
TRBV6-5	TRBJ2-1	CASSYGREGLYEQFF
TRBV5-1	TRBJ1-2	CASSPEGQLYGYTF
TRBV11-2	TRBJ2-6	CASSSRRGIRSGANVLTF
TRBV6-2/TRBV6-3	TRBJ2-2	CASSQRQGANTGELFF
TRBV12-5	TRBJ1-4	CASGSNEKLFF
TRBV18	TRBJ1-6	CASSPDTNSPLHF
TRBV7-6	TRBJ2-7	CASSLSGGAATYEQYF
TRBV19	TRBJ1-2	CASSIGRRASYGYTF
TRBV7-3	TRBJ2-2	CASSSGLLSGTGELFF
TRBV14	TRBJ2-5	CASSQGILQETQYF
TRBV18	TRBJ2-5	CASSPVKMAAQETQYF
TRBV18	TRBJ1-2	CASSPPGVFLYTF
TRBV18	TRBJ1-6	CASSPPAQVGNSPLHF
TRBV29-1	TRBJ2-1	CSVERLGERDEQFF
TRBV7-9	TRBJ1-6	CASSLASGQLSPLHF
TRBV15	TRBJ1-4	CATSRGTGPNEKLFF
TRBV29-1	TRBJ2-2	CSVMGQGTGELFF
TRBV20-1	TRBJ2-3	CSATRETTDTQYF
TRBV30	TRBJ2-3	CAWQRGRGIDTQYF
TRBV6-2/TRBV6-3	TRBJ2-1	CASSFKAGVSYNEQFF
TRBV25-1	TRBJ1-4	CASSWDGYNEKLFF
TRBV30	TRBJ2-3	CAWARLAGGRTDTQYF
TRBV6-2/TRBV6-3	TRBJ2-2	CASRDSPPNTGELFF
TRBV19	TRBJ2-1	CASSISHNNEQFF
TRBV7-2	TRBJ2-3	CASSLWRARRTDTQYF
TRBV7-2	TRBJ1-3	CASSFPGPGRGNTIYF
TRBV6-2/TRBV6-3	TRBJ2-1	CASSYSRGLAGTVYNEQFF
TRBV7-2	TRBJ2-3	CASSLTGGQADTQYF
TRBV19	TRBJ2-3	CASSSVGRSTDTQYF
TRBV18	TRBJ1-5	CASSPGVNQPQHF